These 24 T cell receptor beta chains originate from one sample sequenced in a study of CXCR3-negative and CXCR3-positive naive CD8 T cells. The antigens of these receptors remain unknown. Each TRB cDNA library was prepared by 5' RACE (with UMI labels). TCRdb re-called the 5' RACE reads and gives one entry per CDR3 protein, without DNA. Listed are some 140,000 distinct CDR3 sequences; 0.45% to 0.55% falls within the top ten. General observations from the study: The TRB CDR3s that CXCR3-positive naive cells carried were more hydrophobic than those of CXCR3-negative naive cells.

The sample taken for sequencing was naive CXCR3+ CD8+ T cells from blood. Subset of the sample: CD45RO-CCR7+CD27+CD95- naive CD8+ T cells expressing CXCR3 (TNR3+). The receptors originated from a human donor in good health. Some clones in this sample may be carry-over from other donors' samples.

The CDR3: CSVAGGQGGSDTQYF. The V call is TRBV29-1, the J call TRBJ2-3; TCRdb's D gene call, TRBD1, goes unchecked for lack of DNA. Per the germline V gene, CDR1 is SQVTM and CDR2 is ANQGSEA. The CDR3 has 15 amino acids.

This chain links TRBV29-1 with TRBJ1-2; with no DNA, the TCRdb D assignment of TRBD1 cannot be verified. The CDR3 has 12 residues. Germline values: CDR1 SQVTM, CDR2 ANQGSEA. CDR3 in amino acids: CSVLTGAGGYTF.

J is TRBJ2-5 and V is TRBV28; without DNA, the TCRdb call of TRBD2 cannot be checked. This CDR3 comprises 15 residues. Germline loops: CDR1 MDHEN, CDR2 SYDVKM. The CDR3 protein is CASQPVLAKQETQYF. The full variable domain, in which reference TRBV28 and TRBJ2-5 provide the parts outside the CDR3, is DVKVTQSSRYLVKRTGEKVFLECVQDMDHENMFWYRQDPGLGLRLIYFSYDVKMKEKGDIPEGYSVSREKKERFSLILESASTNQTSMYLCASQPVLAKQETQYFGPGTRLLVL.

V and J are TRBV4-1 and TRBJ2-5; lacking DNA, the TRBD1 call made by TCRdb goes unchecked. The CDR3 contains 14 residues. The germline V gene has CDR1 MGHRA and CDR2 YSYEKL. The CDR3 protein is CASSHYTGRETQYF.

CDR3 sequence: CASSPRTDDGYTF. J is TRBJ1-2 and V is TRBV27. The CDR3 is made up of 13 amino acids. Looked up from germline, CDR1 is MNHEY and CDR2 is SMNVEV (reference sequence).

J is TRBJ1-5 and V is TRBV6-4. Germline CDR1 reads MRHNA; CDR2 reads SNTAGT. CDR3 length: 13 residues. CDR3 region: CASSASSNQPQHF.

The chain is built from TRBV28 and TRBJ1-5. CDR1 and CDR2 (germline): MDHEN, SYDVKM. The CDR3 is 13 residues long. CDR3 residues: CATVDGSNQPQHF.

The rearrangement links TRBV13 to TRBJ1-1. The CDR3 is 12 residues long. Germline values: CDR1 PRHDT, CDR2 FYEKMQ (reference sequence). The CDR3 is CASSFVGTEAFF.

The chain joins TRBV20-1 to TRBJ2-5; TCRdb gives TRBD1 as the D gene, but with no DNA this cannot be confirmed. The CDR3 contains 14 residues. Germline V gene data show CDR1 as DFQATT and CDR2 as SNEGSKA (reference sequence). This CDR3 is CSARTGGIGETQYF.

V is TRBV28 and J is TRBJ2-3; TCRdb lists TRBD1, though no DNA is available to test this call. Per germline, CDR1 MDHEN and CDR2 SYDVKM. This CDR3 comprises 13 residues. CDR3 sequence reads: CASSSLVADTQYF.

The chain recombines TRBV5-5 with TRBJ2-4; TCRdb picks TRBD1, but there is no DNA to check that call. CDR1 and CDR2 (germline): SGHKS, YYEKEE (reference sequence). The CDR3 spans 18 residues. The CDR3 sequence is CASSPNHRVGEPKNIQYF.

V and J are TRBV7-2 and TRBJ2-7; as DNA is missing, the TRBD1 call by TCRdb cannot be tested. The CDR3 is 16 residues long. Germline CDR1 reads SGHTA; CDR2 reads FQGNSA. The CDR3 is CASSLDGRGPSYEQYF.

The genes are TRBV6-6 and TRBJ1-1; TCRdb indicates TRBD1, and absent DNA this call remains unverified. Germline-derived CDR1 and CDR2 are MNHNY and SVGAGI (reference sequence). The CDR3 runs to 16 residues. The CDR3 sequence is CASSLWTGGANTEAFF.

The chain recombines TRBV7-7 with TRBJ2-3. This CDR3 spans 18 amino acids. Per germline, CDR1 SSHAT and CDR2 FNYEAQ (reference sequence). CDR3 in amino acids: CASSLGGVTTTISDTQYF.

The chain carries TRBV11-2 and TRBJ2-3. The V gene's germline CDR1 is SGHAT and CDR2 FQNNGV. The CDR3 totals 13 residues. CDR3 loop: CASSREAWDTQYF.

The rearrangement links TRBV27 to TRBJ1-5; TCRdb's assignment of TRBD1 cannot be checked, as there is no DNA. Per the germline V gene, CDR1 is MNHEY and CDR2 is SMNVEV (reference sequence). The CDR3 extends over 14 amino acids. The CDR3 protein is CASRGGQYNQPQHF.

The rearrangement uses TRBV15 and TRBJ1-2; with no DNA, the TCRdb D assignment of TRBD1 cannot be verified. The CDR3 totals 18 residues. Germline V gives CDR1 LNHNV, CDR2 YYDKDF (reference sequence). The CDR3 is CATSRRPGTGDLNYGYTF. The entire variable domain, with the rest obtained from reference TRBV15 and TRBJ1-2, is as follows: DAMVIQNPRYQVTQFGKPVTLSCSQTLNHNVMYWYQQKSSQAPKLLFHYYDKDFNNEADTPDNFQSRRPNTSFCFLDIRSPGLGDTAMYLCATSRRPGTGDLNYGYTFGSGTRLTVV.

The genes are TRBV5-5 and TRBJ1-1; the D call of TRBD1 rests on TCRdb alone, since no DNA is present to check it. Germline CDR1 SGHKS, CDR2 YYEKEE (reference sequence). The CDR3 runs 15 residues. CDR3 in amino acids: CASSSWTGGNTEAFF.

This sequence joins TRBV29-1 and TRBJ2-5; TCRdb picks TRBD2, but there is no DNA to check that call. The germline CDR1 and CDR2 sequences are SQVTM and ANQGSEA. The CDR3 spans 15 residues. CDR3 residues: CSVPLAGAVIETQYF.

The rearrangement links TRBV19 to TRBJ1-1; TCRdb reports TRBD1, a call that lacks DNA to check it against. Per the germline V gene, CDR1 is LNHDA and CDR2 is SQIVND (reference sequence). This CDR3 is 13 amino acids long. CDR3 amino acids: CATADRGNTEAFF.

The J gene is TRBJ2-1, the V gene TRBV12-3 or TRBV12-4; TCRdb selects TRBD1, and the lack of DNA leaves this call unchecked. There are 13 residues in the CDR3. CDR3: CASRRTGANEQFF.

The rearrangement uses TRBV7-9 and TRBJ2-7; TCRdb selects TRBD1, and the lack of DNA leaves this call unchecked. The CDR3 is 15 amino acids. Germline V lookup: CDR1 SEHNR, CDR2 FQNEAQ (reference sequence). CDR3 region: CASTNPPDRNHEQYF.

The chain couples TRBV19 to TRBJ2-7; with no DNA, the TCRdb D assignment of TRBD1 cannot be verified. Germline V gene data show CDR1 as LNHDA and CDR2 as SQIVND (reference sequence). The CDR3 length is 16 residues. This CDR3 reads CASSTSQGLISYEQYF. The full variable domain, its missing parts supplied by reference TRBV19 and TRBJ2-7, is DGGITQSPKYLFRKEGQNVTLSCEQNLNHDAMYWYRQDPGQGLRLIYYSQIVNDFQKGDIAEGYSVSREKKESFPLTVTSAQKNPTAFYLCASSTSQGLISYEQYFGPGTRLTVT.

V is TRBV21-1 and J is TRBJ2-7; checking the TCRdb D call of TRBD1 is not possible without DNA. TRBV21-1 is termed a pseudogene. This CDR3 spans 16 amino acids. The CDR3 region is CASSKRGVLAKYEQYF.